This T cell receptor beta chain was sequenced for a study of blood T cells in healthy people across ages. There are a few counts of this clonotype. Together with a sample-barcoded 5' primer, a J-beta primer mix was included in a second PCR lasting roughly 6 to 12 cycles. Via MiXCR, TCRdb re-called the 5' RACE reads, giving one row per CDR3 protein. The profile shows about 1.1 million distinct CDR3 sequences, under 40% of them singletons. The V and J ends lost 4 bases and 7 bases respectively, with 13 bases between them. The CDR3 runs to 14 residues. Germline V lookup: CDR1 MNHEY, CDR2 SVGEGT. Input material: blood. This chain joins TRBV6-2 or TRBV6-3 and TRBJ1-4; D is possibly TRBD1 (5 bases). The clonotype was recovered from a man between 18 and 29 years old in good health. CDR3 amino acids: CASSFLGEREKLFF. The CDR3 bases are TGTGCCAGCAGTTTCCTAGGGGAACGTGAAAAACTGTTTTTT.